The sample holds a few counts of the clone carrying this T cell receptor beta chain. Its cognate antigen is unknown. There are 15 residues in the CDR3. Germline-derived CDR1 and CDR2 are KGHDR and SFDVKD. V lost 4 bases and J lost 0, with 9 bases in between. Repertoires were generated with immunoSEQ multiplex PCR, while TCRdb's copy carries only in-frame clones and drops some. Of more than 95,000 clones in the sample, approximately 88% were seen once. These data originate in a study of T cell responses to AZD1222 COVID-19 vaccine. Study-level points and caveats: CD4 TCRs associated with vaccination spanned spike, dominating at 160-218 and 743-854. Repertoires were obtained solely post-peak T cell response.

The chain joins TRBV24-1 to TRBJ1-3, with a weak D call TRBD1 (5 bases). The TCR was taken from an adult in good health. The material sequenced was peripheral blood, taken on day 0 of AZD1222 vaccination. CDR3 bases: TGTGCCACCAGTGACGGGGCGGACTCTGGAAACACCATATATTTT. The encoded protein is CATSDGADSGNTIYF.